This section outlines one T cell receptor (beta chain) sequence together with its context. The CDR3 is made up of 17 amino acids. Germline loops: CDR1 MGHDK, CDR2 SYGVNS. V was pared by 3 bases and J by 5 bases, with 12 bases of the junction left unmatched. TCRdb keeps only in-frame clones here, not all; method: immunoSEQ multiplex PCR. The data contain more than 200,000 clones, 70% to 90% of them singletons. The source of the sample is a study of blood T cell repertoires in COVID-19. The cohort comprised adults aged 18 to 89 years residing in approximately 25 US areas. This TCR derives from a man aged 25-45 years who had recovered from COVID-19. The sequencing input was PBMCs or T cells enriched from blood (not recorded which). The V call is TRBV25-1, the J call TRBJ2-5, with 10 bases fitting TRBD1. CDR3 DNA sequence: TGTGCCAGCAGTGATCCAACCGTCGGGACAGGGGTGGAGACCCAGTACTTC. Protein sequence: CASSDPTVGTGVETQYF.